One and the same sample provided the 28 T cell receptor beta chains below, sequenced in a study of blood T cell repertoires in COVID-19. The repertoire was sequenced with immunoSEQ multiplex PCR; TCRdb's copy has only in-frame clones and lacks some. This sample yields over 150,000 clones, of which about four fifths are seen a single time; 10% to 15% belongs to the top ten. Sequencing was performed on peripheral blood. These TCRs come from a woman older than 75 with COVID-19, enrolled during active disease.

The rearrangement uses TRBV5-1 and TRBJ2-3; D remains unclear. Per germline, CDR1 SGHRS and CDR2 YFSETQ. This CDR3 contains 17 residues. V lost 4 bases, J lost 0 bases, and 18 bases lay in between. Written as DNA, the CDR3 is TGCGCCAGCAGCCTGGGTTACAGTCTTACTAGCACAGATACGCAGTATTTT. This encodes CASSLGYSLTSTDTQYF.

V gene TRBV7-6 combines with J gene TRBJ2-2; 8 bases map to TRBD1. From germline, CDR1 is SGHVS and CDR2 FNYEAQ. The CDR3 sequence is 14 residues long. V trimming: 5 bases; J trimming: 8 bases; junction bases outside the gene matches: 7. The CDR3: CASSPGQGWGELFF. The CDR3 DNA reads TGTGCCAGCAGCCCCGGACAGGGCTGGGGGGAGCTGTTTTTT. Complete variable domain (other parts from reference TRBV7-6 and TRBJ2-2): GAGVSQSPRYKVTKRGQDVALRCDPISGHVSLYWYRQALGQGPEFLTYFNYEAQQDKSGLPNDRFSAERPEGSISTLTIQRTEQRDSAMYRCASSPGQGWGELFFGEGSRLTVL.

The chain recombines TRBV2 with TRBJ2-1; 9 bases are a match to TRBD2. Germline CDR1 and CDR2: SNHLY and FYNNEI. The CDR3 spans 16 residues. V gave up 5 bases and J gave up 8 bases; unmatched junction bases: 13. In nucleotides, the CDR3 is TGTGCCAGCAGTTTTTCGGGGACTAGCATTCGCGATGAGCAGTTCTTC. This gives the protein CASSFSGTSIRDEQFF. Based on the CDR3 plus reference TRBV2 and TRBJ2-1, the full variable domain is EPEVTQTPSHQVTQMGQEVILRCVPISNHLYFYWYRQILGQKVEFLVSFYNNEISEKSEIFDDQFSVERPDGSNFTLKIRSTKLEDSAMYFCASSFSGTSIRDEQFFGPGTRLTVL.

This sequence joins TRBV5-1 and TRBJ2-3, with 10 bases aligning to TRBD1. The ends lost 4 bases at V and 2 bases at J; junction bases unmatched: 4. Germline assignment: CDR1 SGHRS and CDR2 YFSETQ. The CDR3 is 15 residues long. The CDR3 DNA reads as TGCGCCAGCAGCCAGACAGGGGGCAACACAGATACGCAGTATTTT. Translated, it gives CASSQTGGNTDTQYF.

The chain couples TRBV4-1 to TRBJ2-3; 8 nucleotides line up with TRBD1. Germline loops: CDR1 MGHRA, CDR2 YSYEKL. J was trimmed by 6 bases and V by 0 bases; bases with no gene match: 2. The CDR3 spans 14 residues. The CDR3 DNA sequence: TGCGCCAGCAGCCAAGACAGGGGGCCTGATACGCAGTATTTT. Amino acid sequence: CASSQDRGPDTQYF.

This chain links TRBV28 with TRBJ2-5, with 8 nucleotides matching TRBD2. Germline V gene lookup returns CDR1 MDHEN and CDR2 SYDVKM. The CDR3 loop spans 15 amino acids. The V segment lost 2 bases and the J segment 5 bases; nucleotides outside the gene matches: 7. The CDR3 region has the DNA TGTGCCAGCAGTTTAGCGGGAGGAGGAGGGGAGACCCAGTACTTC. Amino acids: CASSLAGGGGETQYF.

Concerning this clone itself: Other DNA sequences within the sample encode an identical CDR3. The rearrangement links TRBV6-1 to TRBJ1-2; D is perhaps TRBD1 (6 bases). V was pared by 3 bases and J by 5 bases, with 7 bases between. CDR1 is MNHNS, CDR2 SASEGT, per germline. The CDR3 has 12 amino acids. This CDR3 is CASSEDSYGYTF. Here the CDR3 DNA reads TGTGCCAGCAGTGAGGACAGTTATGGCTACACCTTC.

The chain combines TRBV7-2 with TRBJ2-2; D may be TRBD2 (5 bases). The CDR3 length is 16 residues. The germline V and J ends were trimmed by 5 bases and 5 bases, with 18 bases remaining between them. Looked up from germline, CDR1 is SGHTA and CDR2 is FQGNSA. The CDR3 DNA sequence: TGTGCCAGCAGCCCGCGGGCCTCAACCACTACCGGGGAGCTGTTTTTT. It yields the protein CASSPRASTTTGELFF.

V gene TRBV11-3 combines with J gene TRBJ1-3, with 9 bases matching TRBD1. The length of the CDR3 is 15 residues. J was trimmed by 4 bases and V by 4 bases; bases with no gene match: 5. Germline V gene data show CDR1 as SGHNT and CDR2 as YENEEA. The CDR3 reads CASSSTGGSGNTIYF. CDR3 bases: TGTGCCAGCAGCTCGACAGGGGGGTCGGGAAACACCATATATTTT.

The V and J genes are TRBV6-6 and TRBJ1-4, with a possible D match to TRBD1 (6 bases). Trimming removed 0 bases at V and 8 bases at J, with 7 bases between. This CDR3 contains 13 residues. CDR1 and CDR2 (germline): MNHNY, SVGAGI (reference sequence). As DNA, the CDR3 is TGTGCCAGCAGTTACTCTAGGGGGGAAAAACTGTTTTTT. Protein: CASSYSRGEKLFF.

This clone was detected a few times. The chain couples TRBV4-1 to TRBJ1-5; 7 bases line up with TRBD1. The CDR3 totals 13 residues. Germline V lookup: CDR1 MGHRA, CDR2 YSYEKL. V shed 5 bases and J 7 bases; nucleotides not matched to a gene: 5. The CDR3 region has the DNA TGCGCCAGCAGCGAGACAGGGTACCAGCCCCAGCATTTT. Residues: CASSETGYQPQHF.

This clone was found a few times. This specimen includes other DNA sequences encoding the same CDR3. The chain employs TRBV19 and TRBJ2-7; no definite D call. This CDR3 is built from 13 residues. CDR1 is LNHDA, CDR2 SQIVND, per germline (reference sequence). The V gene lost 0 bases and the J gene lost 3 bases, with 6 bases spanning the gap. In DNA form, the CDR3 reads TGTGCCAGTAGTATAGACAGAGGCTACGAGCAGTACTTC. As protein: CASSIDRGYEQYF.

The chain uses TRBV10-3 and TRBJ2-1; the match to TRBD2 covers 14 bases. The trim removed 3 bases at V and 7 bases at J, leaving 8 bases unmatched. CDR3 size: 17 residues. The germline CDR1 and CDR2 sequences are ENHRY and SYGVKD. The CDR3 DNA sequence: TGTGCCATCAGTGAAGGACTAGCGGGGGGAGCGGGTAATGAGCAGTTCTTC. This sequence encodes CAISEGLAGGAGNEQFF.

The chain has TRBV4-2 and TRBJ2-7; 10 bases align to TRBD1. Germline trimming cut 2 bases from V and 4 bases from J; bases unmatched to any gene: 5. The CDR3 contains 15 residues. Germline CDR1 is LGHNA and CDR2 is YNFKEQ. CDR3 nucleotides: TGTGCCAGCAGCCAAACCGGGACAGGGGAATACGAGCAGTACTTC. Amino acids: CASSQTGTGEYEQYF.

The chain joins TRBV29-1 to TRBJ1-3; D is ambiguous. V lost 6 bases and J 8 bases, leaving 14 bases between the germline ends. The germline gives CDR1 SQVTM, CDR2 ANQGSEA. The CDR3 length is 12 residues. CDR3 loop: CSVHPTRDTIYF. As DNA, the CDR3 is TGCAGCGTACACCCGACTCGGGACACCATATATTTT.

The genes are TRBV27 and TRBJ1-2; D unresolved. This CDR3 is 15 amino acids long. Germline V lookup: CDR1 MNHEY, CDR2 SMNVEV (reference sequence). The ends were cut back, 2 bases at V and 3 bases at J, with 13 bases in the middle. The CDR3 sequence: CASSLLPEGYYGYTF. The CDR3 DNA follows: TGTGCCAGCAGTTTACTGCCGGAGGGCTACTATGGCTACACCTTC.

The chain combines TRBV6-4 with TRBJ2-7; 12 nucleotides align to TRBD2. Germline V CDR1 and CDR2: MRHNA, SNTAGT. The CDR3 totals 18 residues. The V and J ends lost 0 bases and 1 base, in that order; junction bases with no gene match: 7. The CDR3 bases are TGTGCCAGCAGTGACTCGACTAGCGGGGGCCTTTTATCCTACGAGCAGTACTTC. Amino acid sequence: CASSDSTSGGLLSYEQYF.

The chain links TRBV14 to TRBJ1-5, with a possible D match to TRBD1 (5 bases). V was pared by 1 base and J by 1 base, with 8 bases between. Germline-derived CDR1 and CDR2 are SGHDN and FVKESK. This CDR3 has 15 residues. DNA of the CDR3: TGTGCCAGCAGCCAAGGACCAGGGAGCAATCAGCCCCAGCATTTT. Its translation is CASSQGPGSNQPQHF. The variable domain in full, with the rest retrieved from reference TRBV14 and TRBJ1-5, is EAGVTQFPSHSVIEKGQTVTLRCDPISGHDNLYWYRRVMGKEIKFLLHFVKESKQDESGMPNNRFLAERTGGTYSTLKVQPAELEDSGVYFCASSQGPGSNQPQHFGDGTRLSIL.

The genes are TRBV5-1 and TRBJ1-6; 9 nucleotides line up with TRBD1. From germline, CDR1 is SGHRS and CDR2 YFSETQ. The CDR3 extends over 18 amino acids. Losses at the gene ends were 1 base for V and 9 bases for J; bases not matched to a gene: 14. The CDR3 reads CASSLTFVDRGSGSPLHF. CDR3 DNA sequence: TGCGCCAGCAGCTTGACGTTTGTGGACAGGGGTAGCGGTTCACCCCTCCACTTT.

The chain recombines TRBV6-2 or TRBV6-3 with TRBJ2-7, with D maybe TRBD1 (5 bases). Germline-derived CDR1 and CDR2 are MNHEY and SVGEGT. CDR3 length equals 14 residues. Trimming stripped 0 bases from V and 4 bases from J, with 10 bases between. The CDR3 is CASSYSTDNYEQYF. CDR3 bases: TGTGCCAGCAGTTACTCGACAGATAATTACGAGCAGTACTTC.

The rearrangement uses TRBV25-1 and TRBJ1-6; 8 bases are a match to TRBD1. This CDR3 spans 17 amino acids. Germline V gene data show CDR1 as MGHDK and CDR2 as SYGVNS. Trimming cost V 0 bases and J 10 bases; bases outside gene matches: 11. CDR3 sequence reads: CASSEYGQGAWGSPLHF. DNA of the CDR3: TGTGCCAGCAGTGAATATGGGCAGGGGGCTTGGGGATCACCCCTCCACTTT.

CDR3 sequence reads: CATRTSGRETQYF. The CDR3 DNA sequence: TGTGCCACCCGGACTAGCGGGAGGGAGACCCAGTACTTC. The V and J genes are TRBV6-5 and TRBJ2-5; TRBD2 matches at 14 bases. The junction had 3 bases not matched to a gene; V was cut back by 10 bases and J by 5 bases. This CDR3 has 13 residues. Germline V gene sequence: CDR1 MNHEY, CDR2 SVGAGI.

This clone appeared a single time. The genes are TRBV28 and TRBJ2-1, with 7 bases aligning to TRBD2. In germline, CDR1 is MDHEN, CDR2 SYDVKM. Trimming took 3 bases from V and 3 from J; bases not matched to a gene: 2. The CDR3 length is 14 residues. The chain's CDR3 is CASSLAGDYNEQFF. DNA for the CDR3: TGTGCCAGCAGTTTGGCGGGAGACTACAATGAGCAGTTCTTC. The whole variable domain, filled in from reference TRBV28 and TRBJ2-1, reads DVKVTQSSRYLVKRTGEKVFLECVQDMDHENMFWYRQDPGLGLRLIYFSYDVKMKEKGDIPEGYSVSREKKERFSLILESASTNQTSMYLCASSLAGDYNEQFFGPGTRLTVL.

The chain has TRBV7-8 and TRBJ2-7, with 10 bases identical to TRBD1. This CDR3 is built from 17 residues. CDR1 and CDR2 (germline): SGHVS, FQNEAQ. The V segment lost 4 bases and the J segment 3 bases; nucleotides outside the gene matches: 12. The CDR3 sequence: CASSWLSRDRGNYEQYF. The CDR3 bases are TGTGCCAGCAGCTGGCTTTCCCGGGACAGGGGTAACTACGAGCAGTACTTC.

The CDR3 loop is CAISRIQGVGTEAFF. In nucleotides, the CDR3 is TGTGCCATCAGCCGCATCCAGGGGGTCGGCACTGAAGCTTTCTTT. This chain links TRBV10-3 with TRBJ1-1, with TRBD1 matching over 7 bases. The CDR3 loop spans 15 amino acids. The V gene end was trimmed by 6 bases and the J gene end by 4 bases; junction bases not matched to a gene: 11. Germline V gene sequence: CDR1 ENHRY, CDR2 SYGVKD.

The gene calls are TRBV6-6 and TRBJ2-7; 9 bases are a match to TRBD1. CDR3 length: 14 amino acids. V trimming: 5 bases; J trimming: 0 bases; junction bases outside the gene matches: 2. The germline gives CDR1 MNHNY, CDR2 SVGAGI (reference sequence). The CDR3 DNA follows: TGTGCCAGCAGTGGACAGGGGAGCTCCTACGAGCAGTACTTC. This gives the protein CASSGQGSSYEQYF.

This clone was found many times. The CDR3 bases are TGTGCCACCAGTGACCGCGGGACTAGCGGGATGCAGGCAGATACGCAGTATTTT. It is translated as CATSDRGTSGMQADTQYF. The chain uses TRBV24-1 and TRBJ2-3; 13 bases are shared with TRBD2. The trim removed 4 bases at V and 4 bases at J, leaving 10 bases unmatched. This CDR3 contains 18 residues. Germline V gene lookup returns CDR1 KGHDR and CDR2 SFDVKD.

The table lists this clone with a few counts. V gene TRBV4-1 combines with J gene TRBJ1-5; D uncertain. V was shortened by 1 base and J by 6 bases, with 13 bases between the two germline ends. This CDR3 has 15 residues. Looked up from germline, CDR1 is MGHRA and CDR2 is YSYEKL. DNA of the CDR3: TGCGCCAGCAGCCAAGTTGTTGCTTCGGTTCAGCCCCAGCATTTT. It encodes CASSQVVASVQPQHF.